A single sample is the source of the 7 T cell receptor beta chains below, sequenced in a study of cytomegalovirus exposure and HLA in healthy donors. 60 Vbeta and 13 Jbeta primers were used in PCR. Sequencing was performed with immunoSEQ multiplex PCR; in TCRdb, only in-frame clones are kept and a portion is missing. There are under 200,000 clones in the sample; approximately 78% occur only once, and 1.7% lies in the top ten. Input material: PBMCs. The receptors were gathered from a woman between 18 and 29 years old in good health and CMV-seronegative.

The V call is TRBV27, the J call TRBJ2-1; 13 nucleotides align to TRBD2. Germline V gene data show CDR1 as MNHEY and CDR2 as SMNVEV (reference sequence). V lost 6 bases, J lost 9 bases, and 11 bases stayed unmatched. The CDR3 sequence is 16 residues long. CDR3 DNA: TGTGCCAGCAGCTCCCCGGGACTAGCGGGAATGGGTGAGCAGTTCTTC. This codes for CASSSPGLAGMGEQFF.

V and J are TRBV5-4 and TRBJ1-2, with TRBD1 matching 8 bases. Germline assignment: CDR1 SGHNT and CDR2 YYREEE (reference sequence). With V trimmed by 4 bases and J by 4 bases, 6 bases remained unmatched. This CDR3 has 14 residues. CDR3 in amino acids: CASSRDGTGYGYTF. For the CDR3, the DNA is TGTGCCAGCAGCCGAGATGGGACAGGCTATGGCTACACCTTC. Based on the CDR3 plus reference TRBV5-4 and TRBJ1-2, the full variable domain is ETGVTQSPTHLIKTRGQQVTLRCSSQSGHNTVSWYQQALGQGPQFIFQYYREEENGRGNFPPRFSGLQFPNYSSELNVNALELDDSALYLCASSRDGTGYGYTFGSGTRLTVV.

This clone has a single count. The chain joins TRBV5-1 to TRBJ2-3; the match to TRBD2 covers 12 bases. The germline V gene encodes CDR1 SGHRS and CDR2 YFSETQ. The CDR3 runs 19 residues. V lost 4 bases to trimming and J lost 0 bases; unmatched junction nucleotides: 12. The CDR3 here is CASSPYGTSGRTSTDTQYF. The CDR3 nucleotides are TGCGCCAGCAGCCCCTATGGCACTAGCGGGAGGACTAGCACAGATACGCAGTATTTT.

This chain joins TRBV11-2 and TRBJ2-7, with 7 bases fitting TRBD2. V dropped 6 bases and J dropped 2; count of bases not matched to a gene: 10. Per the germline V gene, CDR1 is SGHAT and CDR2 is FQNNGV. There are 15 residues in the CDR3. CDR3 sequence (DNA): TGTGCCAGCAGGGAAGCGGGACCATCGACCTACGAGCAGTACGTC. This gives the protein CASREAGPSTYEQYV.

The chain has TRBV19 and TRBJ2-7, with 8 nucleotides matching TRBD2. This CDR3 is 15 amino acids long. V dropped 1 base and J dropped 4; count of bases not matched to a gene: 6. From germline, CDR1 is LNHDA and CDR2 SQIVND (reference sequence). The CDR3 loop reads CASSIASGSSYEQYV. The CDR3 bases are TGTGCCAGTAGTATAGCCAGCGGGAGTAGTTACGAGCAGTACGTC.

This sequence joins TRBV10-1 and TRBJ2-3; 7 positions match TRBD1. CDR3 length: 15 amino acids. The trim removed 0 bases at V and 2 bases at J, leaving 2 bases unmatched. Per germline, CDR1 WNHNN and CDR2 SYGVQD (reference sequence). CDR3 in amino acids: CASSESRGPTDTQYF. The CDR3, as DNA: TGCGCCAGCAGTGAGTCGAGGGGGCCCACAGATACGCAGTATTTT.

J is TRBJ2-7 and V is TRBV9; 9 nucleotides match TRBD2. CDR3 size: 18 residues. Trimming took 0 bases from V and 4 from J; bases not matched to a gene: 14. Germline assignment: CDR1 SGDLS and CDR2 YYNGEE. DNA for the CDR3: TGTGCCAGCAGCGTAGCGAACCAGCGGGAGGCCTGGTCTTACGAGCAGTACGTC. Translated: CASSVANQREAWSYEQYV.